The rows below give T cell receptor beta chains drawn from one sample of a study of shared T cell receptors in the human thymus. Generated by immunoSEQ multiplex PCR, the TCRdb table keeps only in-frame clones and is missing some. The table has some 700,000 clones, over 75% seen once; the top ten hold around 0.0099%. These data also featured in a second study, about human thymus T cells.

Sequencing was done on a sample of thymocytes. These receptors were obtained from a boy in the first two years of life with a congenital heart defect. Each CDR3 is given with its conserved first and last residue. D genes are given only for firm matches.

CDR3aa	CDR3nt	j_gene	d_gene	v_gene
CASSPSLAGAPEEQFF	TGTGCCAGCTCACCGTCTTTAGCGGGAGCCCCAGAAGAGCAGTTCTTC	TRBJ2-1	TRBD2	TRBV18
CATSTREPINEKLFF	TGTGCCACCAGCACCCGGGAACCTATTAATGAAAAACTGTTTTTT	TRBJ1-4	-	TRBV15
CASSGQGRHEQYF	TGTGCCAGCAGTGGGCAGGGGCGGCACGAGCAGTACTTC	TRBJ2-7	-	TRBV2
CATSRYFVGTSGSGAYNEQFF	TGTGCCACCAGCAGATACTTTGTTGGGACTAGCGGGAGTGGAGCCTACAATGAGCAGTTCTTC	TRBJ2-1	TRBD2	TRBV15
CASSSGLEFNEQFF	TGTGCCAGTAGTTCGGGACTAGAGTTCAATGAGCAGTTCTTC	TRBJ2-1	TRBD2	TRBV19
CASSLHSYEQYF	TGTGCCAGCAGCCTCCATTCCTACGAGCAGTACTTC	TRBJ2-7	-	TRBV4-2
CACHGGGTENTEAFF	TGTGCCTGTCACGGGGGGGGAACAGAGAACACTGAAGCTTTCTTT	TRBJ1-1	-	TRBV30
CASSLVAGDETQYF	TGTGCCAGCAGCTTAGTGGCGGGAGATGAGACCCAGTACTTC	TRBJ2-5	TRBD2	TRBV11-2
CASSLMASPQETQYF	TGTGCCAGCAGTTTAATGGCTAGCCCACAAGAGACCCAGTACTTC	TRBJ2-5	-	TRBV28
CASSSQGALWDTQYF	TGTGCCAGCAGTTCACAGGGGGCTCTCTGGGATACGCAGTATTTT	TRBJ2-3	TRBD1	TRBV28
CASSARDRGTDTQYF	TGTGCCAGCAGCGCCCGGGACAGAGGCACAGATACGCAGTATTTT	TRBJ2-3	-	TRBV21-1
CASSPGGPYQETQYF	TGTGCCAGCAGTCCCGGGGGGCCCTACCAAGAGACCCAGTACTTC	TRBJ2-5	-	TRBV27
CAWSPTHRAGYTDTQYF	TGTGCCTGGAGCCCAACCCACAGAGCGGGATACACAGATACGCAGTATTTT	TRBJ2-3	TRBD2	TRBV30
CASSHRTGGGREPSYEQYF	TGCGCCAGCAGCCACCGGACAGGGGGCGGGCGGGAGCCCTCCTACGAGCAGTACTTC	TRBJ2-7	TRBD1	TRBV4-3
CASTRRQTCYEQYF	TGCGCCAGCACGCGTAGACAGACCTGCTACGAGCAGTACTTC	TRBJ2-7	-	TRBV10-1
CASSSRGHGYTF	TGTGCCAGCAGTTCCAGGGGGCATGGCTACACCTTC	TRBJ1-2	TRBD1	TRBV6-6
CASSLSAAPGRPGADQPQHF	TGTGCCAGCAGTTTATCGGCGGCCCCGGGCAGGCCGGGAGCCGATCAGCCCCAGCATTTT	TRBJ1-5	-	TRBV27
CASSLPPGEGPLYEQYF	TGTGCCAGCAGCTTACCCCCGGGGGAGGGACCCCTCTACGAGCAGTACTTC	TRBJ2-7	TRBD2	TRBV11-2
CASSVGSGRAGETQYF	TGTGCCAGTAGTGTCGGTAGCGGGAGGGCCGGAGAGACCCAGTACTTC	TRBJ2-5	TRBD2	TRBV19
CASSLEGGAGVIGEQYF	TGTGCCAGCAGCTTAGAAGGCGGGGCGGGAGTAATAGGGGAGCAGTACTTC	TRBJ2-7	TRBD2	TRBV7-9
CASSQAPLGQGNWYGYTF	TGCGCCAGCAGCCAAGCCCCTTTGGGACAGGGCAATTGGTATGGCTACACCTTC	TRBJ1-2	TRBD1	TRBV4-1
CASSPWTGIF	TGTGCCAGCAGCCCCTGGACAGGGATCTTC	TRBJ1-2	TRBD1	TRBV7-9
CASSLSGGPYNEQFF	TGTGCCAGCAGTTTAAGCGGCGGACCCTACAATGAGCAGTTCTTC	TRBJ2-1	-	TRBV7-9
CASTPSGTGRYGYTF	TGTGCCAGCACCCCATCCGGGACAGGGCGATATGGCTACACCTTC	TRBJ1-2	TRBD1	TRBV7-6
CASSQAGGEHGYTF	TGCGCCAGCAGCCAAGCGGGGGGGGAACATGGCTACACCTTC	TRBJ1-2	-	TRBV4-3
CASSESMSSYEQYF	TGTGCCAGCAGTGAATCCATGAGCTCCTACGAGCAGTACTTC	TRBJ2-7	-	TRBV25-1
CASAPGGHEQYF	TGTGCTAGTGCCCCAGGGGGCCACGAGCAGTACTTC	TRBJ2-7	TRBD1	TRBV12-5
CASSFSSGKTQYF	TGTGCCAGCAGTTTCTCGTCGGGGAAGACCCAGTACTTC	TRBJ2-5	-	TRBV28
CASSGRTGRNEQFF	TGTGCCAGCAGTGGACGGACAGGGAGAAATGAGCAGTTCTTC	TRBJ2-1	TRBD1	TRBV25-1
CASRHPGTSGSPRPYEQYF	TGTGCCAGCAGGCACCCCGGGACTAGCGGGAGTCCGCGCCCCTACGAGCAGTACTTC	TRBJ2-7	TRBD2	TRBV2
CSVGTAGGFEAFF	TGCAGCGTTGGTACGGCAGGGGGGTTTGAAGCTTTCTTT	TRBJ1-1	TRBD1	TRBV29-1
CGQTGGEDTQYF	TGCGGCCAGACAGGGGGAGAAGATACGCAGTATTTT	TRBJ2-3	TRBD1	TRBV29-1
CAISDKVGLAGGPGEQFF	TGTGCCATCAGTGATAAGGTGGGACTAGCGGGAGGGCCAGGAGAGCAGTTCTTC	TRBJ2-1	TRBD2	TRBV10-3
CASSAQGSLSYEQYF	TGTGCCAGCAGTGCACAGGGGTCACTCTCCTACGAGCAGTACTTC	TRBJ2-7	TRBD1	TRBV27
CASSEPRPPNRDYLTGELFF	TGTGCCAGCAGTGAACCCCGTCCGCCAAACCGGGACTACCTAACCGGGGAGCTGTTTTTT	TRBJ2-2	TRBD2	TRBV6-1